This TCR beta chain stems from a study of PD-L1 blockade in urothelial cancer. The germline V gene has CDR1 SEHNR and CDR2 FQNEAQ (reference sequence). The CDR3 runs to 14 residues. V lost 1 base, J lost 3 bases, and 10 bases lay in between. Assay used: immunoSEQ multiplex PCR; TCRdb lists only in-frame clones, some missing. The data show tens of thousands of clones, about 81% seen once. The rearrangement uses TRBV7-9 and TRBJ2-7, with TRBD2 as a possible D gene (6 bases). Sample: PBMCs, taken around atezolizumab (anti-PD-L1) treatment. This sequence originates from an older man with urothelial cancer. CDR3 DNA sequence: TGTGCCAGCAGCTTAGAGACTAGAGGCTACGAGCAGTACTTC. Protein: CASSLETRGYEQYF.